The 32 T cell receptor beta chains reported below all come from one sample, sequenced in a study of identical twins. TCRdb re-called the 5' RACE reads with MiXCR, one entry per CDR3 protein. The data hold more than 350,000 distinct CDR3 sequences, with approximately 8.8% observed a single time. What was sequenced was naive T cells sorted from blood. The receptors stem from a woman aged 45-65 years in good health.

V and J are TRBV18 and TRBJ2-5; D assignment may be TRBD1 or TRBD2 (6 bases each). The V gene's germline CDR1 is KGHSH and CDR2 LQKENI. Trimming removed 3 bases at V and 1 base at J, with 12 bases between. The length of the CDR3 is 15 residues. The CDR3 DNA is TGTGCCAGCTCACCGAGGGGGGCCCTCCAAGAGACCCAGTACTTC. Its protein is CASSPRGALQETQYF.

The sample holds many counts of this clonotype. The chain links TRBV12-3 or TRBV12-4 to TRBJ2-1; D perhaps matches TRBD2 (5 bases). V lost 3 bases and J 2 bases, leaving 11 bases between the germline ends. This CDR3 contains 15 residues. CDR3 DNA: TGTGCCAGCAGTTTCCCTAGCTCCCCCTACAATGAGCAGTTCTTC. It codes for CASSFPSSPYNEQFF.

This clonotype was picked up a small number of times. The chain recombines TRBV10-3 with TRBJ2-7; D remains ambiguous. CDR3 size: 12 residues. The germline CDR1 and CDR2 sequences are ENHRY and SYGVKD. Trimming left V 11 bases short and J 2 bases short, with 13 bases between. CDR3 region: CAPTRCPYEQYV. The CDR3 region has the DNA TGTGCCCCGACCCGGTGCCCCTACGAGCAGTACGTC.

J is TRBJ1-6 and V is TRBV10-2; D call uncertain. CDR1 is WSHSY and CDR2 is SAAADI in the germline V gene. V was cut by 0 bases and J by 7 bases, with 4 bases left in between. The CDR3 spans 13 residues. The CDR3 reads CASSESRNSPLHF. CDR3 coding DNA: TGCGCCAGCAGTGAGTCGAGGAATTCACCCCTCCACTTT.

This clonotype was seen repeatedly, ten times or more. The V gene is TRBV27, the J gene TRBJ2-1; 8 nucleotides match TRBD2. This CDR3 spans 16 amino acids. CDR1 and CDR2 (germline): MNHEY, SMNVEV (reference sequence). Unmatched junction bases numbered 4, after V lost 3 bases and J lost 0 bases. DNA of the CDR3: TGTGCCAGCAGTTTTCGTAGCGGGGCCTCCTACAATGAGCAGTTCTTC. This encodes CASSFRSGASYNEQFF.

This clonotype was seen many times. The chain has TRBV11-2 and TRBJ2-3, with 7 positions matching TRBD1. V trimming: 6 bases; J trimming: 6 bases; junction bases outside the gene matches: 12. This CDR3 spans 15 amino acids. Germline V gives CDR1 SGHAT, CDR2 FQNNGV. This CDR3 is CASSLSRQGLDTQYF. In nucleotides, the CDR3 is TGTGCCAGCAGTCTTTCCCGACAGGGTTTGGATACGCAGTATTTT.

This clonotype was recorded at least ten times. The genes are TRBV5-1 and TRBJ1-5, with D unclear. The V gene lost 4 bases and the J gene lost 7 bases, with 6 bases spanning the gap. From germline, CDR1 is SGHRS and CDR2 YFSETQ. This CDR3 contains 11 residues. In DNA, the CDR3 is TGCGCCAGCAGCCGTCGACAGCCCCAGCATTTT. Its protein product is CASSRRQPQHF.

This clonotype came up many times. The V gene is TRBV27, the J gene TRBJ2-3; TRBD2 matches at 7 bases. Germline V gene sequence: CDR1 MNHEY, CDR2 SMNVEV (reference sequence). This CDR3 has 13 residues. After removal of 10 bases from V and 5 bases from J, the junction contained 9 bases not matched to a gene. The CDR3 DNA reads TGTGCCACCAAGAGCGGGGAAAGAGATACGCAGTATTTT. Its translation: CATKSGERDTQYF.

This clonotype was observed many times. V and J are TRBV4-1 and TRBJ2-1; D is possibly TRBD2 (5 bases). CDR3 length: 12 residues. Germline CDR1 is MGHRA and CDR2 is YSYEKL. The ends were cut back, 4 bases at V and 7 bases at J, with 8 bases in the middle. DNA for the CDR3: TGCGCCAGCAGCCGAGCGGAAAATGAGCAGTTCTTC. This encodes CASSRAENEQFF.

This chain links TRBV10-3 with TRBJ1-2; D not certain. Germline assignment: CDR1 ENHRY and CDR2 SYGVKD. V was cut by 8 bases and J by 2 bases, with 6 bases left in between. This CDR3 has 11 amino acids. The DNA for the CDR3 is TGTGCCATCGGACGGAACTATGGCTACACCTTC. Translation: CAIGRNYGYTF.

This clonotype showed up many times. CDR3 DNA: TGTGCCACCAGCAGAGATGTAGGACAGCTAGTTGAAGCTTTCTTT. Translated, it gives CATSRDVGQLVEAFF. V and J are TRBV15 and TRBJ1-1; a weak D match, TRBD1 (6 bases). The CDR3 has 15 amino acids. The germline CDR1 and CDR2 sequences are LNHNV and YYDKDF (reference sequence). Trimming took off 0 bases at V and 7 bases at J, with 15 bases between the two ends.

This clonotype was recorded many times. This chain's CDR3 is CSVEWGREQFF. The CDR3 DNA sequence: TGCAGCGTTGAATGGGGGCGGGAGCAGTTCTTC. The V and J genes are TRBV29-1 and TRBJ2-1, with D maybe TRBD1 (6 bases). Trimming removed 2 bases from V and 10 bases from J, with 9 bases in between. The CDR3 runs 11 residues. Germline CDR1 and CDR2: SQVTM and ANQGSEA.

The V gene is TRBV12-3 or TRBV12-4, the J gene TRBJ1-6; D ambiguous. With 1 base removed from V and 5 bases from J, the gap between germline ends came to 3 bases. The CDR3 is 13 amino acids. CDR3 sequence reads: CASSLVDNSPLHF. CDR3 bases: TGTGCCAGCAGTTTAGTGGATAATTCACCCCTCCACTTT.

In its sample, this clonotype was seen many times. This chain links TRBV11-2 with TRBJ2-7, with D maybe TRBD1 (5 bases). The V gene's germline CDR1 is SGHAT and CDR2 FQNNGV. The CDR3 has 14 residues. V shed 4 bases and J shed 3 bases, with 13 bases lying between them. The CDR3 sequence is CASSSQGKNYEQYF. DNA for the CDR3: TGTGCCAGCAGCTCCCAGGGAAAAAACTACGAGCAGTACTTC.

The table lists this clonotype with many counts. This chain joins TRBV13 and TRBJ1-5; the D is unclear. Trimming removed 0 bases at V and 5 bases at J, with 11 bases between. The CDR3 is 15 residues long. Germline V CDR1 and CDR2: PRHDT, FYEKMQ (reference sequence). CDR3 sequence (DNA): TGTGCCAGCAGCTTAGGCCCCAGCGGGGATCAGCCCCAGCATTTT. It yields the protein CASSLGPSGDQPQHF.

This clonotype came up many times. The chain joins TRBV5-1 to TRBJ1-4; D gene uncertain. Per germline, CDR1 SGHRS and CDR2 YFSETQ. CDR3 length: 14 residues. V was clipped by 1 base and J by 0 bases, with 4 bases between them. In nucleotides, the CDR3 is TGCGCCAGCAGCTTGACACCAACTAATGAAAAACTGTTTTTT. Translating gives CASSLTPTNEKLFF.

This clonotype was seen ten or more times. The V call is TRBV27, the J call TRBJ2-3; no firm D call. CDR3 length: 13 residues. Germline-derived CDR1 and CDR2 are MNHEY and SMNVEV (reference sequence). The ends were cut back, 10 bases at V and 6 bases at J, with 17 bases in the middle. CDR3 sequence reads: CATWGFSSDTQYF. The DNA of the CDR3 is TGTGCCACCTGGGGATTCAGCTCCGATACGCAGTATTTT.

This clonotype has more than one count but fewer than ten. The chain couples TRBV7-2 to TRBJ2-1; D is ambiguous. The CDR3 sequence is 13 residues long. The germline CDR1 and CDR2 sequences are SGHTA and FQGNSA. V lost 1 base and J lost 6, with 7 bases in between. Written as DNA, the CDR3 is TGTGCCAGCAGCTTAGTGCAGCCCAATGAGCAGTTCTTC. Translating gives CASSLVQPNEQFF.

The DNA for the CDR3 is TGTGCCAGCAGCTTAGCGGGGGGGACGGACACCATATATTTT. It is translated as CASSLAGGTDTIYF. The rearrangement uses TRBV7-6 and TRBJ1-3, with a tentative D call TRBD1 (5 bases). Germline V gene sequence: CDR1 SGHVS, CDR2 FNYEAQ. Trimming removed 0 bases at V and 8 bases at J, with 11 bases between. The CDR3 spans 14 residues.

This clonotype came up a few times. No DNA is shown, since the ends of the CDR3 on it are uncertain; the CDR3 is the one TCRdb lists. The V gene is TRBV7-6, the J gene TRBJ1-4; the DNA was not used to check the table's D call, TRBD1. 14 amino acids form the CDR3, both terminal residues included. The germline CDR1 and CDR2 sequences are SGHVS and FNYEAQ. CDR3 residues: CASGRDPWAKNCFF.

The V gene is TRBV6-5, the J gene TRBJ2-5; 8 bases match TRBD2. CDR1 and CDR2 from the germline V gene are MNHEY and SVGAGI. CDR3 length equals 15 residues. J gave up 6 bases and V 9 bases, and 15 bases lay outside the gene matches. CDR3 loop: CASSEQGSGMKTQYF. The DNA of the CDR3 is TGTGCCAGTTCTGAACAGGGTAGCGGGATGAAGACCCAGTACTTC.

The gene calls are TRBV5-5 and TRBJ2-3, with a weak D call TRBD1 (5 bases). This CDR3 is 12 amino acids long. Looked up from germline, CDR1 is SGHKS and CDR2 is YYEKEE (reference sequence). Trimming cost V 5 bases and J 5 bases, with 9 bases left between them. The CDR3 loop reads CASRGRGDTQYF. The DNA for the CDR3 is TGTGCCAGCAGGGGAAGGGGAGATACGCAGTATTTT.

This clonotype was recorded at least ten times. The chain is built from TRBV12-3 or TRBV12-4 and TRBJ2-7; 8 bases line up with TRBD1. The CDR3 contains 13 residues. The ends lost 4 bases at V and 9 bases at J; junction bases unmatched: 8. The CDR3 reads CASSSDRVGVQYF. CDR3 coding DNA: TGTGCCAGCAGTTCGGACAGGGTTGGGGTGCAGTACTTC.

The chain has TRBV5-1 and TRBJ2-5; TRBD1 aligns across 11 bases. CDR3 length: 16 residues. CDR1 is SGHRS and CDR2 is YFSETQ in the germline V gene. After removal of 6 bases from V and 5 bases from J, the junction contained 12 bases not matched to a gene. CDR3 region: CASNTGGQGVRETQYF. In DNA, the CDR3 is TGCGCCAGCAACACAGGGGGACAGGGGGTCAGGGAGACCCAGTACTTC.

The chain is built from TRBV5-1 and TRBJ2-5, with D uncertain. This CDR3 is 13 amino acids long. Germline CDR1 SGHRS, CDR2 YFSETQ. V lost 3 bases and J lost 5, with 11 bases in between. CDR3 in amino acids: CASSSPIRETQYF. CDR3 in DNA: TGCGCCAGCAGCTCCCCTATCCGGGAGACCCAGTACTTC.

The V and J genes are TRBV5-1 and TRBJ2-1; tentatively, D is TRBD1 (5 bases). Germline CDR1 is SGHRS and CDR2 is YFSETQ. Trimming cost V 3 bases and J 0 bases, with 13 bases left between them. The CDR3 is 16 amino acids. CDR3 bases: TGCGCCAGCAGCTCCGGACACCTGAGCTCCTACAATGAGCAGTTCTTC. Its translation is CASSSGHLSSYNEQFF.

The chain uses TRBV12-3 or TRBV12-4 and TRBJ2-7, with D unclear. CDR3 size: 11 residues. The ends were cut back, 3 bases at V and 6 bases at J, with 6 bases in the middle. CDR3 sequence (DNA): TGTGCCAGCAGTTTCGCCCGCGAGCAGTACTTC. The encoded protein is CASSFAREQYF.

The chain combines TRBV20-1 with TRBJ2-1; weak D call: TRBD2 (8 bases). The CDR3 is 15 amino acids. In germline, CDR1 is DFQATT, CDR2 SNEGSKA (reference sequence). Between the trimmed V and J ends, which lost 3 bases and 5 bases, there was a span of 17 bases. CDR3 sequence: CSASLAGQSHNEQFF. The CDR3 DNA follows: TGCAGTGCTAGCTTAGCGGGACAGTCCCACAATGAGCAGTTCTTC.

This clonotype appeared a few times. The chain's CDR3 is CASSLADRRGDTQYF. CDR3 nucleotide sequence: TGTGCCAGCAGCTTAGCTGACCGGCGGGGAGATACGCAGTATTTT. The chain recombines TRBV7-9 with TRBJ2-3, with a weak D call TRBD2 (6 bases). The CDR3 has 15 amino acids. The germline gives CDR1 SEHNR, CDR2 FQNEAQ (reference sequence). Trimming cost V 0 bases and J 5 bases, with 12 bases left between them.

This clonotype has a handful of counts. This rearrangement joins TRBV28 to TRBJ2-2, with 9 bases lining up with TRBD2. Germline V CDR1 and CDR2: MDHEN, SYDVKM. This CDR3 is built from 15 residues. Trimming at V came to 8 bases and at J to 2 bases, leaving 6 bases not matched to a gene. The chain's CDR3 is CASYPSGVNTGELFF. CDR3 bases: TGTGCCAGCTACCCTAGCGGGGTCAACACCGGGGAGCTGTTTTTT.

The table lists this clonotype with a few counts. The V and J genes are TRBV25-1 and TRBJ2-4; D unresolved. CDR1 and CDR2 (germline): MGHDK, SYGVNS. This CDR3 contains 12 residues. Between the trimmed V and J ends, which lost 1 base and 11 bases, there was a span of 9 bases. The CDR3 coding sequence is TGTGCCAGCAGTGAATTAGCCGAGGTTCAGTACTTC. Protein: CASSELAEVQYF.

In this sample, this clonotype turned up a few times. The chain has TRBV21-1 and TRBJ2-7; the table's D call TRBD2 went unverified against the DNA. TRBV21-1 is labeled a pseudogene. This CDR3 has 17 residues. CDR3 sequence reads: CASSLGTSGRSSYEQYF. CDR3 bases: TGTGCCAGCAGCCTAGGGACTAGCGGGAGGTCCTCCTACGAGCAGTACTTC.